This T cell receptor beta chain was recorded in a study of blood T cell repertoires in COVID-19 (dated by TCRdb to 2018 to 2020). Looking at the study overall: Samples covering the acute and convalescent phases of COVID-19 were provided by collaborators in the United States, Italy and Spain. The material from the prospective study consisted of cDNA or gDNA derived from T cells, B-cell-depleted T cells, or PBMCs. The dataset comprised deeply sampled blood TCRbeta repertoires from subjects exposed to, actively infected with, or recovered from COVID-19. The repertoires were made available in a free public database intended to serve as a resource for research on the immune response to SARS-CoV-2. Samples came from the ongoing ImmuneRACE study (first 160 participants) plus 1,254 subjects from 6 global collaborators. Nearly every sample came with metadata listing a de-identified subject ID, COVID-19 status, age in years and sex. Where HLA class I and class II types were available, the types were taken from metadata supplied by the sample provider, not from assay-based typing. Points the paper makes about the study in general: How much clinical and demographic metadata was included differed by source and by participant, and the metadata was provided uncurated.

TCRbeta CDR3 regions were amplified from genomic DNA using the immunoSEQ Assay, a bias-controlled multiplex PCR. In the original analysis: The number of nucleated cells in each sample was estimated by amplification of reference gene primers within the assay. To quantify the absolute abundance of each unique TCRbeta CDR3 rearrangement, sequence reads were collapsed and filtered. For each sample, productive Simpson clonality was calculated as the square root of Simpson's diversity index over productive rearrangements. What TCRdb holds here is the immuneACCESS table cut down to in-frame rearrangements. Part of the clones is not present; checked against another copy, under half of the missing clones reflect an unresolved V gene, and the others are unexplained. The V and J calls and clone size come from that table; D and trimming were worked out from the DNA. This sample lists over 200,000 clones; approximately 86% were detected once. The ten largest clones take up roughly 1.3% of the sample.

One collaborating source in Seattle enrolled patients while the patients were actively infected and followed the patients over time throughout the course of disease. Each collaborating institution followed its own protocols to collect whole blood in K2EDTA tubes. For TCRbeta analysis, collaborators shipped samples in one of three forms: frozen whole blood, isolated PBMCs, or DNA extracted from either of those sample types. From cysteine to phenylalanine, the CDR3 is 16 amino acids long. Just CDR3 DNA is preserved here, 48 bases in frame from base 1. Taken from the germline V gene (reference sequence), the CDR1 and CDR2 loops are LGHDT and YNNKEL. V and J are truncated by 0 bases and 0 bases respectively, leaving an intervening sequence of 11 bases. In the case of this clone: The specificity of this receptor is unknown. It has no much larger one-base neighbor in the sample; base qualities were not kept. Other DNA sequences in this sample translate to the same CDR3.

Sequencing was carried out using peripheral blood. The receptor was derived from a woman aged 30 to 39 with COVID-19, enrolled during active disease. The rearrangement combines TRBV3-1 (or the pseudogene TRBV3-2) with TRBJ1-2; D gene: possibly TRBD1, on 6 matching bases. The encoded CDR3 is CASSQEQTGSNYGYTF. The DNA is as follows: TGTGCCAGCAGCCAAGAACAGACAGGTTCTAACTATGGCTACACCTTC.